One T cell receptor (beta chain) is described in this entry. Antigen: not known. The sample belongs to a study of OX40 agonist ivuxolimab in advanced cancers. Study information: Enrollees could have had prior anti-PD-1, anti-PD-L1 or anti-CTLA-4 therapy, which about 40% had received.

Clones were sequenced by immunoSEQ multiplex PCR, and TCRdb holds only the in-frame ones, with some missing. The profile shows fewer than 65,000 clones, 87% of them singletons. General observations from the study: Among T cells, CD8+ cells averaged more expanded clones than CD4+ cells. Both blood CD4+ and CD8+ T cells showed clonal growth by week 6 at 0.1 to 3.0 mg/kg.

Germline lookup yields CDR1 SGHKS and CDR2 YYEKEE (reference sequence). The CDR3 has 15 amino acids. The V end was cut by 8 bases, the J end by 3 bases, with 21 bases between. The starting material was CD4+ or CD8+ T cells sorted from blood, obtained in a trial of the OX40 agonist ivuxolimab. The rearrangement uses TRBV5-5 and TRBJ2-7; D tentatively reads TRBD1 or TRBD2 (5 bases each). The clonotype was recovered from an adult with an advanced solid tumor such as melanoma, head and neck, liver or kidney cancer. CDR3: CARQQSGPPGYEQYF. CDR3 in DNA: TGTGCCAGGCAACAATCGGGACCGCCGGGCTACGAGCAGTACTTC. Complete variable domain (other parts from reference TRBV5-5 and TRBJ2-7): DAGVTQSPTHLIKTRGQQVTLRCSPISGHKSVSWYQQVLGQGPQFIFQYYEKEERGRGNFPDRFSARQFPNYSSELNVNALLLGDSALYLCARQQSGPPGYEQYFGPGTRLTVT.